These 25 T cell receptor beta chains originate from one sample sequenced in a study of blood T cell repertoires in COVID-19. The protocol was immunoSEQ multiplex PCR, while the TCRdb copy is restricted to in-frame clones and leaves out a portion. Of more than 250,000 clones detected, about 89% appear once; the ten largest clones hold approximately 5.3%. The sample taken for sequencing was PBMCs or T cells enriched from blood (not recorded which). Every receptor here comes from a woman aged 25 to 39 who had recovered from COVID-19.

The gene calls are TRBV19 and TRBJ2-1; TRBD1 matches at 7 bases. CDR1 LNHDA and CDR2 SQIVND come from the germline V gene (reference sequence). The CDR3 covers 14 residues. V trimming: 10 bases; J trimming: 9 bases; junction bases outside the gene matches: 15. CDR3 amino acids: CATEGQPYVGEQFF. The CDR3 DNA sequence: TGTGCCACCGAGGGACAGCCTTATGTGGGTGAGCAGTTCTTC. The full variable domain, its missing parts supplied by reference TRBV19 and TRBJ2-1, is DGGITQSPKYLFRKEGQNVTLSCEQNLNHDAMYWYRQDPGQGLRLIYYSQIVNDFQKGDIAEGYSVSREKKESFPLTVTSAQKNPTAFYLCATEGQPYVGEQFFGPGTRLTVL.

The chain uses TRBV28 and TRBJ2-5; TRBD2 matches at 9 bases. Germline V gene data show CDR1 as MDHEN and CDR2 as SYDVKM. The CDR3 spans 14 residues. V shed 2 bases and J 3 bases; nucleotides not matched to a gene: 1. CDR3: CASSLAGGEETQYF. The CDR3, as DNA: TGTGCCAGCAGTTTAGCGGGGGGGGAAGAGACCCAGTACTTC.

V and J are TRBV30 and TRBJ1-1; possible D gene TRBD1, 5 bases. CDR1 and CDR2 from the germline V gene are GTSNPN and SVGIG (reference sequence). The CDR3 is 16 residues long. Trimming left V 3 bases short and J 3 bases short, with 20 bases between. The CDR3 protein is CAWRSPRGRRDTEAFF. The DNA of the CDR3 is TGTGCCTGGAGGTCCCCAAGGGGCCGTAGGGACACTGAAGCTTTCTTT.

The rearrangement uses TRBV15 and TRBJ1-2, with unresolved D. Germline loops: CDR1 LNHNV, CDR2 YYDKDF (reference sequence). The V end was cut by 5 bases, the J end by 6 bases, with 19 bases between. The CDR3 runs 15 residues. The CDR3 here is CATSGKVGRADGYTF. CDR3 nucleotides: TGTGCCACCAGCGGTAAGGTGGGGAGGGCTGATGGCTACACCTTC.

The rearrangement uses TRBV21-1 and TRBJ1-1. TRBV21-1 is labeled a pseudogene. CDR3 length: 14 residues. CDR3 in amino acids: CASSKARVSREAFF. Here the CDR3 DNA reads TGTGCCAGCAGCAAAGCGCGGGTCAGTCGTGAAGCTTTCTTT.

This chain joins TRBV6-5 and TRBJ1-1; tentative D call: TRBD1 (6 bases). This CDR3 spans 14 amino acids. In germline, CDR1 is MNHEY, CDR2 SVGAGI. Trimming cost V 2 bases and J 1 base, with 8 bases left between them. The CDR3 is CASSYMGQNTEAFF. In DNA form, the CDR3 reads TGTGCCAGCAGTTACATGGGACAGAACACTGAAGCTTTCTTT.

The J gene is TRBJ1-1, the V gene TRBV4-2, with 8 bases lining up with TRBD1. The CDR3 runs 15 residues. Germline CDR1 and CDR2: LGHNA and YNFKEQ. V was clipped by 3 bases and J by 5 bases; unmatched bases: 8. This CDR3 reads CASSQPTGDLTEAFF. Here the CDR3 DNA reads TGTGCCAGCAGCCAGCCGACAGGGGATTTGACTGAAGCTTTCTTT.

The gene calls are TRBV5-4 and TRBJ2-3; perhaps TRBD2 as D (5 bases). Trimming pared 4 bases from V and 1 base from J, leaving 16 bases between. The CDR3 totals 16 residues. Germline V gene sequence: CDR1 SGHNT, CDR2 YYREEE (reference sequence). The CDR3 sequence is CASSQGGLKGTDTQYF. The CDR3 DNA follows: TGTGCCAGCAGCCAAGGCGGACTTAAGGGCACAGATACGCAGTATTTT. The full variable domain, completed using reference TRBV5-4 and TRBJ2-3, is ETGVTQSPTHLIKTRGQQVTLRCSSQSGHNTVSWYQQALGQGPQFIFQYYREEENGRGNFPPRFSGLQFPNYSSELNVNALELDDSALYLCASSQGGLKGTDTQYFGPGTRLTVL.

The CDR3 DNA reads as TGTGCCAGCAGCGCGGGGGGTGGGTACGAGCAGTACTTC. This codes for CASSAGGGYEQYF. The rearrangement links TRBV5-4 to TRBJ2-7, with 8 bases aligning to TRBD2. Germline assignment: CDR1 SGHNT and CDR2 YYREEE (reference sequence). Trimming cost V 4 bases and J 4 bases; bases outside gene matches: 4. CDR3 length equals 13 residues.

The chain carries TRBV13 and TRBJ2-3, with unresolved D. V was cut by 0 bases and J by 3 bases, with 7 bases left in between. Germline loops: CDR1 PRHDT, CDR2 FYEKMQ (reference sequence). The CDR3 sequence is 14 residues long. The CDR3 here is CASSLGLYTDTQYF. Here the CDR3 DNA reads TGTGCCAGCAGCTTAGGGCTATATACAGATACGCAGTATTTT.

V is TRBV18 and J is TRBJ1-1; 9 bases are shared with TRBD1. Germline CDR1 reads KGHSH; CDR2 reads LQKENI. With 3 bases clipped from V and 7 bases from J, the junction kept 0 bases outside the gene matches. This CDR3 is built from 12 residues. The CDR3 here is CASSPGQGEAFF. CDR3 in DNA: TGTGCCAGCTCACCGGGACAGGGTGAAGCTTTCTTT.

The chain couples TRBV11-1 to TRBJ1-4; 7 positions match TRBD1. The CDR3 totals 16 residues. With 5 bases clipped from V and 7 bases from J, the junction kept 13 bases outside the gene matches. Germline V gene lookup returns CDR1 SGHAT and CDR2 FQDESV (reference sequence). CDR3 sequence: CASSPAGHRGGEKLFF. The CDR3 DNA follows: TGTGCCAGCAGCCCCGCCGGGCACAGGGGAGGTGAAAAACTGTTTTTT. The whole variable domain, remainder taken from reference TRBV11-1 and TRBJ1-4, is EAEVAQSPRYKITEKSQAVAFWCDPISGHATLYWYRQILGQGPELLVQFQDESVVDDSQLPKDRFSAERLKGVDSTLKIQPAELGDSAMYLCASSPAGHRGGEKLFFGSGTQLSVL.

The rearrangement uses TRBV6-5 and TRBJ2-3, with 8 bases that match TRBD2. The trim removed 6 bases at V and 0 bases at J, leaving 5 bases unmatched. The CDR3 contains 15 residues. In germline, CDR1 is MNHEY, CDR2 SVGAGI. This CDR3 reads CASSRSGVSTDTQYF. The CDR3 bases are TGTGCCAGCAGCCGTAGCGGGGTAAGCACAGATACGCAGTATTTT.

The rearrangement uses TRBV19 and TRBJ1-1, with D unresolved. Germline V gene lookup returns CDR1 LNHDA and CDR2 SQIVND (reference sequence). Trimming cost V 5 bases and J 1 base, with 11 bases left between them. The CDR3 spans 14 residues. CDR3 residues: CASSYLETNTEAFF. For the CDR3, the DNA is TGTGCCAGTAGTTATCTGGAGACGAACACTGAAGCTTTCTTT.

The CDR3 is CASSDDEIPYNEQFF. For the CDR3, the DNA is TGTGCCAGCAGTGACGATGAGATCCCCTACAATGAGCAGTTCTTC. V and J are TRBV2 and TRBJ2-1; D unclear. This CDR3 has 15 amino acids. Germline loops: CDR1 SNHLY, CDR2 FYNNEI. Between the trimmed V and J ends, which lost 3 bases and 2 bases, there was a span of 11 bases.

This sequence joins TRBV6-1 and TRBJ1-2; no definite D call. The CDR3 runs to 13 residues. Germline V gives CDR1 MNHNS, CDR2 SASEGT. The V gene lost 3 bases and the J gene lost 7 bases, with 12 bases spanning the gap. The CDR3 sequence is CASSEALRGGYTF. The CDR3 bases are TGTGCCAGCAGTGAGGCCTTGAGAGGTGGCTACACCTTC.

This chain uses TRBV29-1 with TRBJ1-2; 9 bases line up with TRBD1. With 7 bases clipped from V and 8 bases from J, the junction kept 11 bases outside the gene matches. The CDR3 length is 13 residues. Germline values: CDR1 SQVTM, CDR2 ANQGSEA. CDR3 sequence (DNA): TGCAGCGCACGCGAGACCACAGGGGGCGGCTACACCTTC. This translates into CSARETTGGGYTF.

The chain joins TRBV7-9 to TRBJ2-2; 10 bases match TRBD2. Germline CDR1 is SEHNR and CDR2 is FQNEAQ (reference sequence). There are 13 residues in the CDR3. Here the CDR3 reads CGSLAGVTGELFF. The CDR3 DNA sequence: TGTGGCTCCCTAGCGGGGGTCACCGGGGAGCTGTTTTTT.

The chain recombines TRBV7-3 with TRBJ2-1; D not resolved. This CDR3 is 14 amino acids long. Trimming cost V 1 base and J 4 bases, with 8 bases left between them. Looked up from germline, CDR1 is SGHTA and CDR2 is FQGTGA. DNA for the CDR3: TGTGCCAGCAGCTTAAATCCAGGTTACAATGAGCAGTTCTTC. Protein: CASSLNPGYNEQFF. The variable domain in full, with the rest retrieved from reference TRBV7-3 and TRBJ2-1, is GAGVSQTPSNKVTEKGKYVELRCDPISGHTALYWYRQSLGQGPEFLIYFQGTGAADDSGLPNDRFFAVRPEGSVSTLKIQRTERGDSAVYLCASSLNPGYNEQFFGPGTRLTVL.

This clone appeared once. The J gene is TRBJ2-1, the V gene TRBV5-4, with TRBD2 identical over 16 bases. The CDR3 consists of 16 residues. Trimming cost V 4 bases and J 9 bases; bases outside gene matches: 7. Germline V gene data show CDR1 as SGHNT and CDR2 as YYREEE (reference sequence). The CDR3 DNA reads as TGTGCCAGCAGCCTGGGACTAGCGGGGGGGCATGGTGAGCAGTTCTTC. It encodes CASSLGLAGGHGEQFF.

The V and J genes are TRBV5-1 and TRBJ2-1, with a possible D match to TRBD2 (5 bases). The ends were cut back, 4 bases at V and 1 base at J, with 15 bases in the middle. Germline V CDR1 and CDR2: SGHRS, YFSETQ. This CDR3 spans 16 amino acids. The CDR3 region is CASSPEGITSYNEQFF. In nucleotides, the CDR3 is TGCGCCAGCAGCCCCGAGGGAATTACTTCCTACAATGAGCAGTTCTTC. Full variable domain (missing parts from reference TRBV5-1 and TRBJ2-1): KAGVTQTPRYLIKTRGQQVTLSCSPISGHRSVSWYQQTPGQGLQFLFEYFSETQRNKGNFPGRFSGRQFSNSRSEMNVSTLELGDSALYLCASSPEGITSYNEQFFGPGTRLTVL.

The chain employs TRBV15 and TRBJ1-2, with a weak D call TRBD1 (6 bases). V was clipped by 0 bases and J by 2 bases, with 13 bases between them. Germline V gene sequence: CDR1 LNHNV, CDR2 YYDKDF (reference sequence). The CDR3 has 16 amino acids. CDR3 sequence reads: CATSRDSGQLNYGYTF. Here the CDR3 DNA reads TGTGCCACCAGCAGAGATAGTGGACAGTTGAACTATGGCTACACCTTC. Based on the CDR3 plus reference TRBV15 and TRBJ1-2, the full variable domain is DAMVIQNPRYQVTQFGKPVTLSCSQTLNHNVMYWYQQKSSQAPKLLFHYYDKDFNNEADTPDNFQSRRPNTSFCFLDIRSPGLGDTAMYLCATSRDSGQLNYGYTFGSGTRLTVV.

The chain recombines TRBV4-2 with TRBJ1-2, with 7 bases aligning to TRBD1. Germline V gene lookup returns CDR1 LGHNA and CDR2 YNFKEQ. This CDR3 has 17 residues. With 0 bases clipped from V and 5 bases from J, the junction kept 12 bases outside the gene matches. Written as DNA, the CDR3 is TGTGCCAGCAGCCAAGAGGGGAACAGGGGATACATTTATGGCTACACCTTC. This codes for CASSQEGNRGYIYGYTF.

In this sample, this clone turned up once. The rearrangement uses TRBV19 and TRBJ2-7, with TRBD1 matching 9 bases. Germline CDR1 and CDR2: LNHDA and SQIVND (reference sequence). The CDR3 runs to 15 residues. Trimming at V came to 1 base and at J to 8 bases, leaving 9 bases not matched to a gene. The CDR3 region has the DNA TGTGCCAGTAGTATAGGATTTCGGGACAGGGTACAGCAGTACTTC. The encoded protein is CASSIGFRDRVQQYF.

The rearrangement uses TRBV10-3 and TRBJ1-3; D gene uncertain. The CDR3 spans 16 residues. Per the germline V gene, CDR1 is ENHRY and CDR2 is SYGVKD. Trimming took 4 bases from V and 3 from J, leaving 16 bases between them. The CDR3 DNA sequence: TGTGCCATCAGTGCCAACCCCGGGAGCGGTGGAAACACCATATATTTT. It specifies CAISANPGSGGNTIYF.